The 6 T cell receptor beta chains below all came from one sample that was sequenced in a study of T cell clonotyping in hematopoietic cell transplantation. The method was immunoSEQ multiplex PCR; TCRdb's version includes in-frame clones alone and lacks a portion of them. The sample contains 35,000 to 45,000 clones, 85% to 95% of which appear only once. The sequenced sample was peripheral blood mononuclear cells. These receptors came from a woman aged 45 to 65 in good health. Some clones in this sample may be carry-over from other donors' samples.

As DNA, the CDR3 is TGTGCCAGCAGTTTGGGGCGGCGGGCTGAAAAACTGTTTTTT. It codes for CASSLGRRAEKLFF. The chain employs TRBV2 and TRBJ1-4; perhaps TRBD1 as D (5 bases). The germline gives CDR1 SNHLY, CDR2 FYNNEI. V was pared by 5 bases and J by 7 bases, with 14 bases between. The CDR3 spans 14 residues.

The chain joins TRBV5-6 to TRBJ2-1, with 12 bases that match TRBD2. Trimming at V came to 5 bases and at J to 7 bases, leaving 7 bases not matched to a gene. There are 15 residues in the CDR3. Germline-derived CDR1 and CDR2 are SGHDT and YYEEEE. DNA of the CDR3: TGTGCCAGCAGTCGACTAGCGGGGGAGCGTAATGAGCAGTTCTTC. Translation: CASSRLAGERNEQFF.

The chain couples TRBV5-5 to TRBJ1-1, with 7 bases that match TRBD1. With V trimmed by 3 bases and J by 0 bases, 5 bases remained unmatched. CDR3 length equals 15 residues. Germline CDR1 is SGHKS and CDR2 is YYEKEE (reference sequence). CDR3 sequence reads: CASSSSGTVNTEAFF. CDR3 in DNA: TGTGCCAGCAGCTCCTCCGGGACAGTGAACACTGAAGCTTTCTTT.

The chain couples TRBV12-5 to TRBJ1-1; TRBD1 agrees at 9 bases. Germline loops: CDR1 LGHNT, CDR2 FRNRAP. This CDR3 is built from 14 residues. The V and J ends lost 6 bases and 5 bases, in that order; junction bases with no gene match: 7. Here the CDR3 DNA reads TGTGCTAGTGGCACTGGGACAGGGCCGACTGAAGCTTTCTTT. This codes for CASGTGTGPTEAFF.

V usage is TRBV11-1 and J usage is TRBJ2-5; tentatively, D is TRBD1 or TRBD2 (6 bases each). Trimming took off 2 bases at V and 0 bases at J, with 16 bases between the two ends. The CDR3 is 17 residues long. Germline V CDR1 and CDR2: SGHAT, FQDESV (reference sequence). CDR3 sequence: CASSLNWGARDQETQYF. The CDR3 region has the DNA TGTGCCAGCAGCTTAAACTGGGGGGCTAGAGACCAAGAGACCCAGTACTTC. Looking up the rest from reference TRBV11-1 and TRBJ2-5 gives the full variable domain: EAEVAQSPRYKITEKSQAVAFWCDPISGHATLYWYRQILGQGPELLVQFQDESVVDDSQLPKDRFSAERLKGVDSTLKIQPAELGDSAMYLCASSLNWGARDQETQYFGPGTRLLVL.

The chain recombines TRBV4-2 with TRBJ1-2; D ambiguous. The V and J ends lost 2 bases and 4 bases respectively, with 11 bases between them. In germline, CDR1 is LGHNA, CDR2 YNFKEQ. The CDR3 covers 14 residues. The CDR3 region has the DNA TGTGCCAGCAGCCAACTGGGGAACCCCTATGGCTACACCTTC. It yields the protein CASSQLGNPYGYTF.